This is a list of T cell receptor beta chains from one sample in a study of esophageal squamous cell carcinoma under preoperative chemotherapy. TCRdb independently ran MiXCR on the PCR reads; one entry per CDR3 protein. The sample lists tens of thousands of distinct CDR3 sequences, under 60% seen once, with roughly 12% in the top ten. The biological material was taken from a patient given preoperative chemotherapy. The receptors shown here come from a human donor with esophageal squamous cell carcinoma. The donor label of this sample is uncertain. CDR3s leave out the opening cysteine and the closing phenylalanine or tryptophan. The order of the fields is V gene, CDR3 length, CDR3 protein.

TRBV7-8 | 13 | ASSSDPRGADTQY
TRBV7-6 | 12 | ASSLDGHQETWF
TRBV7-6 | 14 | ASSLFGSSVPNEQF
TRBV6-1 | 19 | ASRIGGTSGRDAGRTGTLF
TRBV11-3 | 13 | ASSPRQGATDTQY
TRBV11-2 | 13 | ASAPQGGPSDTQN
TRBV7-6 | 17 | ASSLCAGLGGRDKETQY
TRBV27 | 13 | ASSRPSIGHGELF
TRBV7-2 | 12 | AGRAGRDEKTQY
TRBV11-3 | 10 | ASSLGGKVQT
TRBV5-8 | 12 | ASSLGLPYNEQF
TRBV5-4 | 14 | ASSLASGRIAYEQY
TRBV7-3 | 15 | ASSAGPGGRDKNIQY
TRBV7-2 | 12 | ASSPPGTGETQY
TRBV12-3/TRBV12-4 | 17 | ASSPTLGTSGSDPDTQY
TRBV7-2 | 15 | ASSLPTFGGRNNEQY
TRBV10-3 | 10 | ATSGTTDTQY
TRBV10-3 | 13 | AAGLGGRDPDTQY
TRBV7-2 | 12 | AGSGGRAKETQY
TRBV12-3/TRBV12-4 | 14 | ASLPPSSGSNNEQF
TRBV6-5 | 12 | ASSYISGGYEQY
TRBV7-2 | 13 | ASSFFQTGSYGYT
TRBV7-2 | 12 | ASSRGWANTEAF
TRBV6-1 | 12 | ASILGLGTDTQY
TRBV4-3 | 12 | ASSRNPGGREQY
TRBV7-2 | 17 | ASSLVDASGRSTTSEQF
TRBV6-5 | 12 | ASRWDRYNSPLH
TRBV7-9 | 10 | ASSLGAAKQY
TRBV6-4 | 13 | ASAPTSGSYNEQF
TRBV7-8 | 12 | ASSLVGVHYGYT
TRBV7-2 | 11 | ASSFSGAYEQY
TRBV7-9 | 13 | ARSPGEGGQKTQY
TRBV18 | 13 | ASSPPIGTSGEQF
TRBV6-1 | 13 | ASRGDSRAWETQY
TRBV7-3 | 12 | AGSVSGDKDTQY
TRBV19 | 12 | ASTDPGRNNEQF
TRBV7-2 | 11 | ASSSSWEETQY
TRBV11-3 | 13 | ASSLGPVTTDTQY
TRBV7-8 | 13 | ASSDLGTIQETQF
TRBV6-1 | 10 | ASSEREGAQF
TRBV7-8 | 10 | ASSPHSYEQY
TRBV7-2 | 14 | ASSPRGRGAKDTQY
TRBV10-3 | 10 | AAQGSYNEQF
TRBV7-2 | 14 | ASSPQGRRAKNMQY
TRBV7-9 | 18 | ASSRIMRTSGRASTDTQY
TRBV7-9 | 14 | ASSLPERRAKDTQY
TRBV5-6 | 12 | ASAGQTSSYEQY
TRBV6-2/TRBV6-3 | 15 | ASATPQIAPGGETQY
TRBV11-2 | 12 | ASSLGLGKETQY
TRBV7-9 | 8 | ASSSLEQY
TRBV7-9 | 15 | ASSQGGQAANTETLY
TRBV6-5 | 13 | ASTSGAGVQETQY
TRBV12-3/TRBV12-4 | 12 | ASINSGAEDTQY